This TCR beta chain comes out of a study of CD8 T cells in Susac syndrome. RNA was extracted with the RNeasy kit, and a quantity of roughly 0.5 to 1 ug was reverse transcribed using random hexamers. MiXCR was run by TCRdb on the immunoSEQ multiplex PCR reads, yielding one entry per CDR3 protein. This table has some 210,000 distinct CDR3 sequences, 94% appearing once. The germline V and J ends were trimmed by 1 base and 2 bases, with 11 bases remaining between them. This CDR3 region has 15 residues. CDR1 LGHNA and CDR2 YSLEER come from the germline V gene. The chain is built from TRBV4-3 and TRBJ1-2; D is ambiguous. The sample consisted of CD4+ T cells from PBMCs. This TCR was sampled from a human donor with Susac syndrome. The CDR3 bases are TGCGCCAGCAGCCAAGGTCCATCGGACAACTATGGCTACACCTTC. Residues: CASSQGPSDNYGYTF.